A selection of T cell receptor beta chains follows, all from one sample in a study of cytomegalovirus exposure and HLA in healthy donors. Data came from immunoSEQ multiplex PCR; TCRdb stores just in-frame clones and leaves some out. Counted here are 200,000 to 300,000 clones, 84% occurring once; the ten biggest clones make up 1.5% to 2.5%. The sequencing input was PBMCs. These receptors were collected from a woman aged 40 to 50 in good health and CMV-seropositive. CDR3s include the opening cysteine and the closing phenylalanine or tryptophan. Fields, in order: D gene, clone size, V gene, J gene, CDR3 protein, CDR3 DNA. The D gene is left open where the match is weak. Size values are once, few and many counts, or a class for expanded clones, and some rows have none.

D: .
size: .
V: TRBV7-8
J: TRBJ2-7
CDR3: CASSLVTLTTSSSYEQYF
DNA: TGTGCCAGCAGCCTCGTAACTTTAACTACGTCTTCTTCCTACGAGCAGTACTTC

D: .
size: .
V: TRBV5-1
J: TRBJ2-7
CDR3: CASSLGGYEQYF
DNA: TGCGCCAGCAGCTTGGGCGGCTACGAGCAGTACTTC

D: .
size: .
V: TRBV30
J: TRBJ2-7
CDR3: CAWSVLFGEPRRPEQYF
DNA: TGTGCCTGGAGTGTACTATTTGGGGAGCCGCGTCGTCCCGAGCAGTACTTC

D: .
size: .
V: TRBV30
J: TRBJ2-1
CDR3: CAWNAGSYNEQFF
DNA: TGTGCCTGGAACGCGGGCTCCTACAATGAGCAGTTCTTC

D: .
size: .
V: TRBV9
J: TRBJ2-1
CDR3: CASSMGGLAAEQFF
DNA: TGTGCCAGCAGCATGGGGGGCCTAGCGGCTGAGCAGTTCTTC

D: .
size: .
V: TRBV28
J: TRBJ2-5
CDR3: CASSLGGGRGRGETQYF
DNA: TGTGCCAGCAGTTTAGGCGGCGGGCGGGGGCGAGGGGAGACCCAGTACTTC

D: TRBD1
size: few
V: TRBV5-1
J: TRBJ1-3
CDR3: CASSLGTDSGNTIYF
DNA: TGCGCCAGCAGCTTAGGGACAGACTCTGGAAACACCATATATTTT

D: .
size: .
V: TRBV2
J: TRBJ2-7
CDR3: CASSDPGLSSSYEQYF
DNA: TGTGCCAGCAGTGACCCGGGGTTAAGTAGCTCCTACGAGCAGTACTTC

D: TRBD2
size: .
V: TRBV19
J: TRBJ2-1
CDR3: CASSILTSGSSAYNEQFF
DNA: TGTGCCAGTAGTATTCTGACTAGCGGGAGTTCCGCCTACAATGAGCAGTTCTTC

D: .
size: .
V: TRBV18
J: TRBJ2-2
CDR3: CASSPGASLTGELFF
DNA: TGTGCCAGCTCACCGGGGGCCTCTCTCACCGGGGAGCTGTTTTTT

D: TRBD2
size: .
V: TRBV27
J: TRBJ2-7
CDR3: CASGIAGSYEQYF
DNA: TGTGCCAGCGGGATAGCGGGCTCCTACGAGCAGTACTTC

D: TRBD2
size: .
V: TRBV11-3
J: TRBJ2-1
CDR3: CASSLYSGGNNEQFF
DNA: TGTGCCAGCAGCTTATACAGCGGGGGGAACAATGAGCAGTTCTTC

D: .
size: .
V: TRBV7-9
J: TRBJ1-2
CDR3: CSSSFGDYGYTF
DNA: TGTTCCAGCAGTTTCGGTGACTATGGCTACACCTTC

D: TRBD2
size: .
V: TRBV30
J: TRBJ2-7
CDR3: CAWSRRLTSGRDEQYF
DNA: TGTGCCTGGAGTCGGAGATTGACTAGCGGGAGAGACGAGCAGTACTTC

D: .
size: .
V: TRBV7-6
J: TRBJ2-1
CDR3: CASSLSHQEGRIRQFF
DNA: TGTGCCAGCAGCCTCTCCCATCAGGAGGGTCGGATCAGGCAGTTCTTC

D: TRBD2
size: once
V: TRBV5-1
J: TRBJ2-7
CDR3: CASSISGSGNEQYF
DNA: TGCGCCAGCAGCATTAGCGGGAGCGGTAACGAGCAGTACTTC

D: .
size: few
V: TRBV6-5
J: TRBJ2-7
CDR3: CASSYSFPAYEQYF
DNA: TGTGCCAGCAGTTACTCGTTCCCTGCCTACGAGCAGTACTTC

D: TRBD2
size: .
V: TRBV10-3
J: TRBJ2-2
CDR3: CAISVEAGGQGGELFF
DNA: TGTGCCATCAGTGTGGAGGCGGGAGGGCAAGGCGGGGAGCTGTTTTTT

D: .
size: once
V: TRBV15
J: TRBJ1-1
CDR3: CATSRGQNTEAFF
DNA: TGTGCCACCAGCAGAGGACAGAACACTGAAGCTTTCTTT

D: .
size: .
V: TRBV9
J: TRBJ2-3
CDR3: CASSGDSADTQYF
DNA: TGTGCCAGCAGCGGCGACTCTGCAGATACGCAGTATTTT

D: TRBD1
size: few
V: TRBV4-3
J: TRBJ1-4
CDR3: CASSQDVGTGSTNEKLFF
DNA: TGCGCCAGCAGCCAAGATGTTGGGACAGGGTCTACTAATGAAAAACTGTTTTTT

D: TRBD1
size: .
V: TRBV7-9
J: TRBJ1-4
CDR3: CASSLGVGGVATNEKLFF
DNA: TGTGCCAGCAGCTTAGGTGTAGGGGGCGTTGCAACTAATGAAAAACTGTTTTTT

D: .
size: .
V: TRBV7-2
J: TRBJ2-7
CDR3: CASSFPLGSTYEQYF
DNA: TGTGCCAGCAGCTTTCCCCTCGGGTCAACCTACGAGCAGTACTTC

D: .
size: .
V: TRBV4-2
J: TRBJ1-3
CDR3: CASSQEFRGAGNTIYF
DNA: TGTGCCAGCAGCCAAGAATTCCGGGGGGCAGGAAACACCATATATTTT

D: TRBD1
size: .
V: TRBV2
J: TRBJ2-7
CDR3: CASRDRLRYEQYF
DNA: TGTGCCAGTAGGGACAGGTTGCGATACGAGCAGTACTTC

D: .
size: once
V: TRBV6-5
J: TRBJ2-2
CDR3: CASRRTTGELFF
DNA: TGTGCCAGCCGGAGAACCACCGGGGAGCTGTTTTTT

D: .
size: .
V: TRBV6-6
J: TRBJ2-7
CDR3: CASSYRTGSSYEQYF
DNA: TGTGCCAGCAGTTACCGCACAGGGAGCTCCTACGAGCAGTACTTC

D: .
size: .
V: TRBV6-1
J: TRBJ2-7
CDR3: CASRRTQDVTYEQYF
DNA: TGTGCCAGCAGGAGAACACAGGACGTAACCTACGAGCAGTACTTC

D: TRBD2
size: .
V: TRBV7-9
J: TRBJ2-2
CDR3: CSSSPTLAGGPGELFF
DNA: TGTTCCAGCAGCCCCACCCTAGCGGGAGGTCCCGGGGAGCTGTTTTTT

D: TRBD1
size: once
V: TRBV30
J: TRBJ2-7
CDR3: CAWSSITGTAYEQYF
DNA: TGTGCCTGGAGCTCCATCACCGGGACAGCGTACGAGCAGTACTTC

D: .
size: .
V: TRBV7-2
J: TRBJ1-2
CDR3: CASSLIGGSYGYTF
DNA: TGTGCCAGCAGCTTAATTGGGGGGAGCTATGGCTACACCTTC

D: .
size: few
V: TRBV21-1
J: TRBJ2-7
CDR3: CASSFEQYF
DNA: TGTGCCAGCTCCTTCGAGCAGTACTTC

D: TRBD2
size: once
V: TRBV5-1
J: TRBJ2-1
CDR3: CASSKTSGGSSYNEQFF
DNA: TGCGCCAGCAGCAAGACTAGCGGGGGAAGCTCCTACAATGAGCAGTTCTTC

D: TRBD2
size: .
V: TRBV11-2
J: TRBJ2-7
CDR3: CASSPTSGAFYEQYF
DNA: TGTGCCAGCAGCCCGACTAGCGGGGCCTTCTACGAGCAGTACTTC

D: .
size: .
V: TRBV30
J: TRBJ1-1
CDR3: CAWSVRTGLEAFF
DNA: TGTGCCTGGAGTGTACGTACAGGGCTAGAAGCTTTCTTT

D: .
size: .
V: TRBV5-1
J: TRBJ1-4
CDR3: CASSLGGTLEKLFF
DNA: TGCGCCAGCAGCTTGGGGGGCACCCTTGAAAAACTGTTTTTT

D: .
size: .
V: TRBV29-1
J: TRBJ2-3
CDR3: CSSRRDPDTQYF
DNA: TGCAGCTCGAGGCGGGACCCAGATACGCAGTATTTT

D: TRBD1
size: .
V: TRBV29-1
J: TRBJ1-1
CDR3: CSVARGTGVNTEAFF
DNA: TGCAGCGTAGCCCGGGGGACAGGGGTGAACACTGAAGCTTTCTTT

D: TRBD2
size: .
V: TRBV11-3
J: TRBJ2-5
CDR3: CASSLGLAGGEETQYF
DNA: TGTGCCAGCAGCTTGGGGTTAGCGGGAGGGGAAGAGACCCAGTACTTC

D: TRBD1
size: .
V: TRBV5-1
J: TRBJ2-2
CDR3: CASSWDRATGELFF
DNA: TGCGCCAGCAGCTGGGACAGGGCCACCGGGGAGCTGTTTTTT

D: TRBD1
size: .
V: TRBV14
J: TRBJ1-3
CDR3: CASRPGRGPNTIYF
DNA: TGTGCCAGCAGGCCGGGCAGGGGGCCAAACACCATATATTTT

D: .
size: once
V: TRBV7-2
J: TRBJ2-7
CDR3: CASSLVGGTYEQYF
DNA: TGTGCCAGCAGCTTAGTGGGAGGAACCTACGAGCAGTACTTC

D: .
size: few
V: TRBV18
J: TRBJ1-5
CDR3: CAGYVICGDHSNQPQHF
DNA: TGTGCCGGCTACGTGATCTGCGGGGATCATAGCAATCAGCCCCAGCATTTT

D: TRBD1
size: .
V: TRBV5-6
J: TRBJ1-4
CDR3: CASSLAGGTGVGKLFF
DNA: TGTGCCAGCAGCTTGGCCGGCGGAACAGGGGTTGGAAAACTGTTTTTT

D: TRBD2
size: few
V: TRBV7-3
J: TRBJ2-7
CDR3: CASSSREGGLYEQYF
DNA: TGTGCCAGCAGCTCCCGGGAGGGGGGTCTCTACGAGCAGTACTTC

D: TRBD2
size: .
V: TRBV5-4
J: TRBJ2-7
CDR3: CASSLDSGRAYEQYF
DNA: TGTGCCAGCAGCTTGGATAGCGGGAGGGCGTACGAGCAGTACTTC

D: TRBD1
size: .
V: TRBV30
J: TRBJ1-1
CDR3: CAWHSRGLGWLAFF
DNA: TGTGCCTGGCACTCCAGGGGGCTAGGTTGGTTGGCTTTCTTT

D: .
size: .
V: TRBV7-9
J: TRBJ2-5
CDR3: CASSRDFQETQYF
DNA: TGTGCCAGCAGCCGGGACTTTCAAGAGACCCAGTACTTC

D: TRBD1
size: .
V: TRBV25-1
J: TRBJ1-4
CDR3: CASSEETGTNEKLFF
DNA: TGTGCCAGCAGTGAAGAGACAGGGACTAATGAAAAACTGTTTTTT

D: .
size: once
V: TRBV27
J: TRBJ2-5
CDR3: CASREDGDQETQYF
DNA: TGTGCCAGCAGGGAGGACGGTGACCAAGAGACCCAGTACTTC

D: TRBD2
size: .
V: TRBV4-2
J: TRBJ2-1
CDR3: CASSQNRLAGEGRNEQFF
DNA: TGTGCCAGCAGCCAGAACAGACTAGCGGGAGAGGGTAGGAATGAGCAGTTCTTC

D: TRBD1
size: .
V: TRBV5-4
J: TRBJ1-1
CDR3: CASSSGQGGGVYTEAFF
DNA: TGTGCCAGCAGCTCAGGACAGGGTGGCGGTGTGTACACTGAAGCTTTCTTT

D: TRBD2
size: .
V: TRBV9
J: TRBJ2-7
CDR3: CASSVGLAGGPWHEQYF
DNA: TGTGCCAGCAGCGTAGGTCTAGCGGGAGGCCCTTGGCACGAGCAGTACTTC

D: .
size: .
V: TRBV6-5
J: TRBJ1-2
CDR3: CASRQNYGYTF
DNA: TGTGCCAGCAGACAGAACTATGGCTACACCTTC

D: .
size: .
V: TRBV11-3
J: TRBJ2-7
CDR3: CASSLEQNYEQYF
DNA: TGTGCCAGCAGCTTAGAACAGAACTACGAGCAGTACTTC

D: TRBD1
size: .
V: TRBV7-2
J: TRBJ2-1
CDR3: CASSFTGDNEQFF
DNA: TGTGCCAGCAGTTTCACAGGGGACAATGAGCAGTTCTTC

D: .
size: .
V: TRBV5-8
J: TRBJ2-3
CDR3: CASSHEGGVMTDTQYF
DNA: TGTGCCAGCAGTCATGAAGGAGGGGTAATGACAGATACGCAGTATTTT

D: TRBD1
size: .
V: TRBV19
J: TRBJ2-7
CDR3: CASSRTGTASRGEYF
DNA: TGTGCCAGTAGTAGAACCGGGACAGCCTCAAGGGGAGAGTACTTC